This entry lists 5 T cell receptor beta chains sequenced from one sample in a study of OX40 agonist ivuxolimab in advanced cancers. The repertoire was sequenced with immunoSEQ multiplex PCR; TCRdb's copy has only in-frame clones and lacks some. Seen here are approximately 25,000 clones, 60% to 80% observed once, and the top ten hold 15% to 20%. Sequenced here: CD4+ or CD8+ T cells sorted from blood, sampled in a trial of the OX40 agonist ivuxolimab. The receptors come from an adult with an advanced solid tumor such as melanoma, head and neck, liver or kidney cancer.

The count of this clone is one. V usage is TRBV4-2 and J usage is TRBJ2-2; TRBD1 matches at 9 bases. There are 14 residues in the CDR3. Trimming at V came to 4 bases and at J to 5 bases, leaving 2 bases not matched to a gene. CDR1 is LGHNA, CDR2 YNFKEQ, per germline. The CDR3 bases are TGTGCCAGCAGCCGGGGACAGGGTACCGGGGAGCTGTTTTTT. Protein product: CASSRGQGTGELFF.

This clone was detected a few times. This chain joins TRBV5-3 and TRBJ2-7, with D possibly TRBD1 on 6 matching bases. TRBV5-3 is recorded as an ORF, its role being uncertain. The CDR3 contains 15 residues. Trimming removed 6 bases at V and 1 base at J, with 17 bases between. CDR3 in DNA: TGTGCCAGAAAGACTCTGGGACACTATTCCTACGAGCAGTACTTC. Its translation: CARKTLGHYSYEQYF.

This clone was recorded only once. Here the CDR3 reads CASSLRLADTQYF. CDR3 in DNA: TGTGCCAGCAGCTTAAGACTAGCGGATACGCAGTATTTT. The chain uses TRBV13 and TRBJ2-3, with TRBD2 matching 8 bases. Per germline, CDR1 PRHDT and CDR2 FYEKMQ (reference sequence). The CDR3 is 13 amino acids. The V gene end was trimmed by 2 bases and the J gene end by 6 bases; junction bases not matched to a gene: 1.

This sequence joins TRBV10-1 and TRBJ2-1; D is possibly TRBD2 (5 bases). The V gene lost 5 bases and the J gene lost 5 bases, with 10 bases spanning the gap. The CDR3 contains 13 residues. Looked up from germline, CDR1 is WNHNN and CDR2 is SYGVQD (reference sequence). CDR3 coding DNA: TGCGCCAGCAGTTCTAGCCCCCACAATGAGCAGTTCTTC. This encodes CASSSSPHNEQFF.

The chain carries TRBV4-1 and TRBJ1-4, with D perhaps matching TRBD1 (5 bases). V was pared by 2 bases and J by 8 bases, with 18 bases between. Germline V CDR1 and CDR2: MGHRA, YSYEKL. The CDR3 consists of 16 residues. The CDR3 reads CASSQSQGMGREKLFF. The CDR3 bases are TGCGCCAGCAGCCAATCTCAGGGAATGGGTAGGGAAAAACTGTTTTTT.